The next 20 T cell receptor beta chains were all read from a single sample in a study of blood T cells in healthy people across ages. Sample-barcoded 5' priming and a J-beta primer mix drove a second PCR of roughly 7 to 11 cycles. Each CDR3 protein gets one entry after TCRdb re-called the 5' RACE reads with MiXCR. The repertoire consists of about 570,000 distinct CDR3 sequences, with approximately 27% occurring once and the leading ten covering less than 20%. Sequencing was carried out using blood. These receptors originate from a woman aged 70-85 years in good health.

This chain joins TRBV6-2 or TRBV6-3 and TRBJ2-7, with TRBD2 matching 10 bases. The ends lost 4 bases at V and 2 bases at J; junction bases unmatched: 8. The CDR3 sequence is 16 residues long. Germline CDR1 reads MNHEY; CDR2 reads SVGEGT. Here the CDR3 DNA reads TGTGCCAGCAGTTCATCCGCTAGCGGGGGAGCCTACGAGCAGTACTTC. This gives the protein CASSSSASGGAYEQYF.

The chain has TRBV4-1 and TRBJ2-5, with 9 bases that match TRBD2. The closer fit of TRBJ2-7 to the DNA end suggests the J call may be wrong. This CDR3 region has 16 residues. CDR1 and CDR2 from the germline V gene are MGHRA and YSYEKL. This CDR3 reads CASSQPPSGDAYEQYF. The CDR3 region has the DNA TGCGCCAGCAGCCAACCTCCTAGCGGGGACGCCTACGAGCAGTACTTC.

This clonotype was observed a handful of times. V is TRBV9 and J is TRBJ1-5; D is uncertain. Looked up from germline, CDR1 is SGDLS and CDR2 is YYNGEE. The CDR3 covers 15 residues. Trimming shortened V by 0 bases and J by 1 base, and 8 bases separated the two germline ends. The DNA of the CDR3 is TGTGCCAGCAGCGTAGACCCGGGCAGCAATCAGCCCCAGCATTTT. Translating gives CASSVDPGSNQPQHF.

This rearrangement joins TRBV7-2 to TRBJ1-1; maybe TRBD1 (6 bases). The CDR3 is 16 residues long. V was shortened by 5 bases and J by 0 bases, with 16 bases between the two germline ends. CDR1 and CDR2 (germline): SGHTA, FQGNSA. The CDR3 coding sequence is TGTGCCAGCAGCGTGAACAGGGCTGGGTTGAACACTGAAGCTTTCTTT. Translated: CASSVNRAGLNTEAFF.

The V and J genes are TRBV28 and TRBJ2-7, with 7 bases aligning to TRBD1. Trimming at V came to 5 bases and at J to 4 bases, leaving 5 bases not matched to a gene. The CDR3 extends over 13 amino acids. CDR1 is MDHEN, CDR2 SYDVKM, per germline. CDR3 DNA: TGTGCCAGCAGTCCGGGACAGAAGTACGAGCAGTACTTC. It codes for CASSPGQKYEQYF.

This clonotype was observed a few times. This chain links TRBV4-3 with TRBJ2-7; possibly TRBD1 for D (5 bases). The CDR3 has 21 residues. The germline V gene has CDR1 LGHNA and CDR2 YSLEER. The V gene lost 0 bases and the J gene lost 0 bases, with 27 bases spanning the gap. The CDR3 DNA is TGCGCCAGCAGCCAAGATTGGATATGGCAGGAGTGGGGCAGGACCTCCTACGAGCAGTACTTC. Translating it yields CASSQDWIWQEWGRTSYEQYF.

This clonotype was seen a few times. The rearrangement uses TRBV30 and TRBJ1-5; D unclear. Trimming removed 2 bases at V and 4 bases at J, with 9 bases between. This CDR3 region has 13 residues. Germline CDR1 is GTSNPN and CDR2 is SVGIG (reference sequence). CDR3 nucleotides: TGTGCCTGGAGTCCGAAGTCTAATCAGCCCCAGCATTTT. It codes for CAWSPKSNQPQHF.

There are many counts of this clonotype. The chain is built from TRBV20-1 and TRBJ2-1; TRBD2 agrees at 10 bases. The ends lost 3 bases at V and 0 bases at J; junction bases unmatched: 5. Looked up from germline, CDR1 is DFQATT and CDR2 is SNEGSKA (reference sequence). This CDR3 has 16 amino acids. In DNA form, the CDR3 reads TGCAGTGCTAGCTGGCTAGCGGGGGACTCCTACAATGAGCAGTTCTTC. This sequence encodes CSASWLAGDSYNEQFF.

This clonotype was seen a handful of times. The J gene is TRBJ2-7, the V gene TRBV18, with 7 bases identical to TRBD1. This CDR3 is built from 16 residues. Germline V gene sequence: CDR1 KGHSH, CDR2 LQKENI. V shed 1 base and J 0 bases; nucleotides not matched to a gene: 6. This CDR3 reads CASSPLTGASSYEQYF. The CDR3 DNA reads TGTGCCAGCTCACCACTTACAGGGGCGAGCTCCTACGAGCAGTACTTC. Drawing the rest from reference TRBV18 and TRBJ2-7, the complete variable domain is NAGVMQNPRHLVRRRGQEARLRCSPMKGHSHVYWYRQLPEEGLKFMVYLQKENIIDESGMPKERFSAEFPKEGPSILRIQQVVRGDSAAYFCASSPLTGASSYEQYFGPGTRLTVT.

The V gene is TRBV5-5, the J gene TRBJ2-7; D remains unclear. V was cut by 5 bases and J by 0 bases, with 12 bases left in between. The CDR3 extends over 14 amino acids. Germline CDR1 SGHKS, CDR2 YYEKEE (reference sequence). CDR3 sequence (DNA): TGTGCCAGCAGTTTCAAACGGAGCTCCTACGAGCAGTACTTC. Its translation is CASSFKRSSYEQYF.

This clonotype has only a few counts. The rearrangement uses TRBV3-1 and TRBJ2-3, with a tentative D call TRBD1 (5 bases). The CDR3 totals 14 residues. Looked up from germline, CDR1 is LGHDT and CDR2 is YNNKEL (reference sequence). Trimming removed 4 bases at V and 4 bases at J, with 12 bases between. CDR3 region: CASSLREGADTQYF. The CDR3 DNA reads TGTGCCAGCAGCCTGAGAGAAGGGGCAGATACGCAGTATTTT.

The genes are TRBV7-3 and TRBJ2-1, with TRBD2 matching over 8 bases. Trimming took 0 bases from V and 4 from J; bases not matched to a gene: 5. The germline gives CDR1 SGHTA, CDR2 FQGTGA. The CDR3 length is 16 residues. As DNA, the CDR3 is TGTGCCAGCAGCTTAACCATAACGGGGGGGTACAATGAGCAGTTCTTC. Translated: CASSLTITGGYNEQFF.

V usage is TRBV27 and J usage is TRBJ2-2; TRBD2 matches 10 bases. The CDR3 length is 15 residues. Germline V gives CDR1 MNHEY, CDR2 SMNVEV (reference sequence). V shed 5 bases and J 5 bases; nucleotides not matched to a gene: 5. The CDR3: CASSRAGGLTGELFF. The CDR3 DNA is TGTGCCAGCAGTCGAGCGGGGGGGCTTACCGGGGAGCTGTTTTTT.

The table lists this clonotype with a few counts. The CDR3 DNA reads as TGTGCCACCAGTGATTTAGTGGGGGGTCAGGGCTCCTACAATGAGCAGTTCTTC. It yields the protein CATSDLVGGQGSYNEQFF. The V and J genes are TRBV24-1 and TRBJ2-1; a possible D gene is TRBD2 (6 bases). The CDR3 runs to 18 residues. With 1 base removed from V and 0 bases from J, the gap between germline ends came to 15 bases. Germline loops: CDR1 KGHDR, CDR2 SFDVKD.

The V and J genes are TRBV12-3 or TRBV12-4 and TRBJ1-2; TRBD1 is a possible D gene (5 bases). Trimming removed 3 bases at V and 1 base at J, with 6 bases between. CDR3 length: 13 residues. The CDR3 coding sequence is TGTGCCAGCAGTTTTCAGGGTAACTATGGCTACACCTTC. Amino acids: CASSFQGNYGYTF.

The V gene is TRBV4-3, the J gene TRBJ1-2; D not resolved. In germline, CDR1 is LGHNA, CDR2 YSLEER. The CDR3 spans 16 residues. Trimming took 0 bases from V and 4 from J, leaving 15 bases between them. The CDR3: CASSQDRAATAYGYTF. The CDR3 DNA follows: TGCGCCAGCAGCCAAGATCGCGCAGCTACAGCCTATGGCTACACCTTC.

Comments on this clonotype: The junction departs from germline at one end; a sequencing error may be responsible. V usage is TRBV18 and J usage is TRBJ2-5, with 7 positions matching TRBD2. From germline, CDR1 is KGHSH and CDR2 LQKENI. The CDR3 contains 14 residues. In DNA form, the CDR3 reads TGTGCCAGCTCACCACAGGAAGGGCGGGAGACCCAGCACTTC. Translated: CASSPQEGRETQHF.

V and J are TRBV7-9 and TRBJ1-2; the match to TRBD1 covers 10 bases. The CDR3 loop spans 16 amino acids. CDR1 and CDR2 (germline): SEHNR, FQNEAQ (reference sequence). J lost 6 bases, V lost 5 bases, and 12 bases had no gene match. CDR3 protein: CASSPIGTGERDGYTF. In nucleotides, the CDR3 is TGTGCCAGCAGCCCAATCGGGACAGGGGAACGAGATGGCTACACCTTC.

This clonotype has a handful of counts. This chain links TRBV15 with TRBJ1-2; D is ambiguous. This CDR3 region has 15 residues. Trimming took 0 bases from V and 2 from J, leaving 10 bases between them. In germline, CDR1 is LNHNV, CDR2 YYDKDF (reference sequence). The CDR3 coding sequence is TGTGCCACCAGCAGAGATCTCGATTCGAACTATGGCTACACCTTC. It is translated as CATSRDLDSNYGYTF.

This clonotype was seen more than once but under ten times. The chain links TRBV20-1 to TRBJ2-7; 8 nucleotides line up with TRBD1. Trimming at V came to 4 bases and at J to 3 bases, leaving 11 bases not matched to a gene. The germline gives CDR1 DFQATT, CDR2 SNEGSKA (reference sequence). The CDR3 runs 15 residues. This CDR3 reads CSAIRAGTGGYEQYF. The CDR3 nucleotides read TGCAGTGCTATTAGAGCCGGGACAGGAGGCTACGAGCAGTACTTC.